This is a list of T cell receptor beta chains from one sample in a study of cytomegalovirus exposure and HLA in healthy donors. Assay used: immunoSEQ multiplex PCR; TCRdb lists only in-frame clones, some missing. The table has around 150,000 clones, approximately 70% seen once; the top ten hold 1.5% to 2%. The material sequenced was PBMCs. The receptors shown here come from a human donor in good health. Both conserved end residues are part of each CDR3. A D gene is named only where the DNA matches it firmly. Clone size appears in some rows only: once, few, many, or a class for an expanded clone.

size	D	V	J	DNA	CDR3
-	TRBD1	TRBV7-9	TRBJ2-5	TGTGCCAGCAGCCCCGGGACAGGGCAGGAGACCCAGTACTTC	CASSPGTGQETQYF
few	-	TRBV28	TRBJ2-7	TGTGCCAGCAGCTCCGACAGGCTTCTTGATGAGCAGTACTTC	CASSSDRLLDEQYF
-	-	TRBV4-1	TRBJ2-3	TGCGCCAGCAGCCAAGGCCGCCCACTAGCAGTTAGCACAGATGCGCAGTATTTT	CASSQGRPLAVSTDAQYF
-	-	TRBV11-2	TRBJ2-1	TGTGCCAGCAGCTTATCCACTGTTTACAATGAGCAGTTCTTC	CASSLSTVYNEQFF
-	TRBD1	TRBV19	TRBJ2-7	TGTGCCAGTAGTATTGGGGGACAGGACTGGAACGAGCAGTACTTC	CASSIGGQDWNEQYF
-	-	TRBV6-5	TRBJ1-4	TGTGCCAGCAGGAGACAGTCAACTAATGAAAAACTGTTTTTT	CASRRQSTNEKLFF
once	TRBD2	TRBV19	TRBJ2-5	TGTGCCAGTAGCCCGACTAGCGAGATCCAAGAGACCCAGTACTTC	CASSPTSEIQETQYF
-	TRBD2	TRBV5-1	TRBJ2-5	TGCGCCAGCAGCCTACTCCCGGGAAAGACTAGCGGGAGGGCAGAGACCCAGTACTTC	CASSLLPGKTSGRAETQYF
few	-	TRBV29-1	TRBJ2-5	TGCAGCGTTGTAGACAGCCAAGAGACCCAGTACTTC	CSVVDSQETQYF
-	-	TRBV9	TRBJ2-3	TGTGCCAGCAGCGTACAACCCCAGTCAGATACGCAGTATTTT	CASSVQPQSDTQYF
-	-	TRBV5-1	TRBJ1-1	TGCGCCAGCAGCTTCCGGTCCGCGAACACTGAAGCTTTCTTT	CASSFRSANTEAFF
few	-	TRBV6-5	TRBJ1-2	TGTGCCAGCAGCAGGGGTAGGGATGGCTACACCTTC	CASSRGRDGYTF
once	TRBD1	TRBV28	TRBJ1-1	TGTGCCAGCAGTCCAACCCGGACAGGGGGAGGAACTGAAGCTTTCTTT	CASSPTRTGGGTEAFF
-	-	TRBV7-8	TRBJ2-1	TGTGCCAGCAGCGCCCGGCCTAGCTCCTACAATGAGCAGTTCTTC	CASSARPSSYNEQFF
-	-	TRBV19	TRBJ2-2	TGTGCCAGTAGTTTTTCTCGGTCCGGGGAGCTGTTTTTT	CASSFSRSGELFF
-	TRBD1	TRBV5-1	TRBJ2-7	TGCGCCAGCAGATTTGCCGGGACAGCCTCCTACGAGCAGTACTTC	CASRFAGTASYEQYF
few	-	TRBV27	TRBJ2-3	TGTGCCAGCAGTTTACCCCAGAGCACAGATACGCAGTATTTT	CASSLPQSTDTQYF
few	-	TRBV5-6	TRBJ2-5	TGTGCCAGCAGCTTCTTCCCTGAGGAGACCCAGTACTTC	CASSFFPEETQYF
-	-	TRBV2	TRBJ2-2	TGTGCCAGCAGTACCCAACTCTCCGGGGAGCTGTTTTTT	CASSTQLSGELFF
-	-	TRBV5-1	TRBJ1-1	TGCGCCAGCAGCTTAGGACAGAGAAACACTGAAGCTTTCTTT	CASSLGQRNTEAFF
-	-	TRBV18	TRBJ2-3	TGTGCCAGCTCACCACGTCAGGGGACCACAGATACGCAGTATTTT	CASSPRQGTTDTQYF
-	-	TRBV4-3	TRBJ1-2	TGCGCCAGCAGCCAAGATTGGGGCCCAGTCGGCTACACCTTC	CASSQDWGPVGYTF
-	-	TRBV5-1	TRBJ1-5	TGCGCCAGCAGCTTGACCGGGGGCAATCAGCCCCAGCATTTT	CASSLTGGNQPQHF
-	TRBD2	TRBV5-4	TRBJ2-7	TGTGCCAGCAGCTCTAGCGGGAGTCTCTACGAGCAGTACTTC	CASSSSGSLYEQYF
few	TRBD1	TRBV28	TRBJ1-1	TGTGCCAGCAGTCGCGACAGGGGGGTAGGCACTGAAGCTTTCTTT	CASSRDRGVGTEAFF
-	TRBD2	TRBV6-4	TRBJ2-3	TGTGCCAGCAGCCTGACTAGCGGTGACACAGATACGCAGTATTTT	CASSLTSGDTDTQYF
-	TRBD2	TRBV5-1	TRBJ2-1	TGCGCCAGCAGCTCCGAGGGGACTAGCGGTTACAATGAGCAGTTCTTC	CASSSEGTSGYNEQFF
-	TRBD2	TRBV9	TRBJ2-1	TGTGCCAGCAGCGTAGGGGGGACTAGCGGGGGCAATGAGCAGTTCTTC	CASSVGGTSGGNEQFF
-	TRBD2	TRBV29-1	TRBJ2-7	TGCAGCGCCCGACTAGCGGGAATCTACGAGCAGTACTTC	CSARLAGIYEQYF
-	-	TRBV5-6	TRBJ2-7	TGTGCCAGCAGCTGGCGGGGCCTGAGGAACGAGCAGTACTTC	CASSWRGLRNEQYF